These T cell receptor beta chains were read from a single sample in a study of blood T cell repertoires in COVID-19. Some clones are missing from TCRdb's copy, which holds only in-frame ones; the method was immunoSEQ multiplex PCR. The table has approximately 450,000 clones, around 87% seen once; the top ten hold around 1.1%. The sample consisted of PBMCs or T cells enriched from blood (not recorded which). All receptors derive from a man aged 30-40 years who had recovered from COVID-19. The CDR3 runs from the conserved cysteine through the conserved F or W. D genes are given only for firm matches. The size of a clone is reported for some rows only, either as once, few or many, or as a class for expanded clones.

CDR3 protein: CASSSSSWTVHGYTF; CDR3 DNA: TGTGCCAGCAGCTCCTCTTCGTGGACAGTCCACGGCTACACCTTC; J gene: TRBJ1-2; D gene: NA; clone size: few; V gene: TRBV5-6
CDR3 protein: CASSFPGNTEAFF; CDR3 DNA: TGTGCCAGCAGTTTCCCCGGGAACACTGAAGCTTTCTTT; J gene: TRBJ1-1; D gene: NA; clone size: NA; V gene: TRBV27
CDR3 protein: CASSPPAYSYEQYF; CDR3 DNA: TGTGCCAGCTCACCACCGGCTTATTCCTACGAGCAGTACTTC; J gene: TRBJ2-7; D gene: NA; clone size: NA; V gene: TRBV18
CDR3 protein: CASRNIGETYEQYF; CDR3 DNA: TGTGCCAGTAGGAACATAGGGGAAACCTACGAGCAGTACTTC; J gene: TRBJ2-7; D gene: NA; clone size: NA; V gene: TRBV19
CDR3 protein: CAFREDTGELFF; CDR3 DNA: TGTGCCTTCCGGGAAGACACCGGGGAGCTGTTTTTT; J gene: TRBJ2-2; D gene: NA; clone size: NA; V gene: TRBV19
CDR3 protein: CASSTLGGQGAHNEKLFF; CDR3 DNA: TGTGCCAGCAGCACCCTCGGTGGGCAGGGGGCCCATAATGAAAAACTGTTTTTT; J gene: TRBJ1-4; D gene: TRBD1; clone size: NA; V gene: TRBV11-2
CDR3 protein: CSVSGASGGLNTGELFF; CDR3 DNA: TGCAGCGTCTCCGGAGCTAGCGGGGGTTTGAACACCGGGGAGCTGTTTTTT; J gene: TRBJ2-2; D gene: TRBD2; clone size: NA; V gene: TRBV29-1
CDR3 protein: CATSDRVGGPSNEQFF; CDR3 DNA: TGTGCCACCAGTGACCGTGTGGGAGGGCCAAGCAATGAGCAGTTCTTC; J gene: TRBJ2-1; D gene: TRBD2; clone size: NA; V gene: TRBV24-1
CDR3 protein: CASSLGQFGYNEQFF; CDR3 DNA: TGTGCCAGCAGCTTGGGCCAGTTTGGCTACAATGAGCAGTTCTTC; J gene: TRBJ2-1; D gene: NA; clone size: NA; V gene: TRBV5-5
CDR3 protein: CASSPGHRPDTQYF; CDR3 DNA: TGTGCCAGCAGCCCGGGCCACAGGCCAGATACGCAGTATTTT; J gene: TRBJ2-3; D gene: NA; clone size: NA; V gene: TRBV7-8
CDR3 protein: CASSAQGINTEAFF; CDR3 DNA: TGTGCCAGCAGCGCACAGGGGATCAACACTGAAGCTTTCTTT; J gene: TRBJ1-1; D gene: TRBD1; clone size: NA; V gene: TRBV5-6
CDR3 protein: CASRSSESTDTQYF; CDR3 DNA: TGTGCCAGCAGGAGTAGCGAGAGCACAGATACGCAGTATTTT; J gene: TRBJ2-3; D gene: NA; clone size: once; V gene: TRBV6-5
CDR3 protein: CASSLFSLEEIETDTQYF; CDR3 DNA: TGTGCCAGCAGCTTATTTTCGTTGGAGGAAATCGAGACAGATACGCAGTATTTT; J gene: TRBJ2-3; D gene: NA; clone size: NA; V gene: TRBV11-2